These 21 T cell receptor beta chains came from one sample sequenced in a study of OX40 agonist ivuxolimab in advanced cancers. Method: immunoSEQ multiplex PCR; TCRdb's copy keeps in-frame clones and lacks some. The table shows about 24,000 clones, with roughly 84% occurring only once. Sequencing used CD4+ or CD8+ T cells sorted from blood, obtained in a trial of the OX40 agonist ivuxolimab. The receptors derive from an adult with an advanced solid tumor such as melanoma, head and neck, liver or kidney cancer.

This rearrangement joins TRBV7-9 to TRBJ2-7; D not certain. The CDR3 covers 14 residues. V lost 2 bases to trimming and J lost 7 bases, with 15 bases between them. Per germline, CDR1 SEHNR and CDR2 FQNEAQ (reference sequence). The CDR3 spells CASSLHGVVGEQYF. The CDR3 nucleotides are TGTGCCAGCAGCTTACATGGGGTGGTAGGGGAGCAGTACTTC.

The J gene is TRBJ1-5, the V gene TRBV5-4, with D possibly being TRBD1 (6 bases). The germline gives CDR1 SGHNT, CDR2 YYREEE (reference sequence). This CDR3 is built from 14 residues. Trimming shortened V by 4 bases and J by 2 bases, and 10 bases separated the two germline ends. The CDR3 nucleotides read TGTGCCAGCAGCGGGGGGCCGGGCAATCAGCCCCAGCATTTT. Amino acids: CASSGGPGNQPQHF.

The chain carries TRBV5-1 and TRBJ2-5, with 8 nucleotides matching TRBD2. Germline V CDR1 and CDR2: SGHRS, YFSETQ. V dropped 1 base and J dropped 5; count of bases not matched to a gene: 10. The CDR3 runs 16 residues. The CDR3 loop is CASSLSRSRGGETQYF. The CDR3 DNA reads TGCGCCAGCAGCTTGAGTAGATCCCGGGGGGGGGAGACCCAGTACTTC. Together with reference TRBV5-1 and TRBJ2-5, the CDR3 gives the full variable domain: KAGVTQTPRYLIKTRGQQVTLSCSPISGHRSVSWYQQTPGQGLQFLFEYFSETQRNKGNFPGRFSGRQFSNSRSEMNVSTLELGDSALYLCASSLSRSRGGETQYFGPGTRLLVL.

The chain has TRBV7-3 and TRBJ1-6, with D unclear. The length of the CDR3 is 14 residues. The germline V and J ends were trimmed by 2 bases and 9 bases, with 11 bases remaining between them. Germline-derived CDR1 and CDR2 are SGHTA and FQGTGA. CDR3 sequence: CASSLRAAGSPLHF. Here the CDR3 DNA reads TGTGCCAGCAGCTTACGAGCCGCGGGTTCACCCCTCCACTTT. Filled out from reference TRBV7-3 and TRBJ1-6, the complete variable domain reads GAGVSQTPSNKVTEKGKYVELRCDPISGHTALYWYRQSLGQGPEFLIYFQGTGAADDSGLPNDRFFAVRPEGSVSTLKIQRTERGDSAVYLCASSLRAAGSPLHFGNGTRLTVT.

This chain connects TRBV19 to TRBJ2-1; D is undetermined. CDR1 and CDR2 from the germline V gene are LNHDA and SQIVND (reference sequence). Trimming took off 5 bases at V and 2 bases at J, with 4 bases between the two ends. There are 12 residues in the CDR3. The CDR3 loop is CASSSTYNEQFF. The CDR3 DNA reads as TGTGCCAGTAGTTCAACCTACAATGAGCAGTTCTTC.

The rearrangement joins TRBV7-9 to TRBJ2-7; 9 positions match TRBD1. This CDR3 contains 14 residues. Per the germline V gene, CDR1 is SEHNR and CDR2 is FQNEAQ (reference sequence). Trimming removed 4 bases from V and 2 bases from J; junction bases left unmatched: 3. This chain's CDR3 is CASSSGQGTYEQYF. The CDR3 DNA is TGTGCCAGCAGCTCAGGACAGGGGACCTACGAGCAGTACTTC. Supplemented by reference TRBV7-9 and TRBJ2-7, the full variable domain reads DTGVSQNPRHKITKRGQNVTFRCDPISEHNRLYWYRQTLGQGPEFLTYFQNEAQLEKSRLLSDRFSAERPKGSFSTLEIQRTEQGDSAMYLCASSSGQGTYEQYFGPGTRLTVT.

This chain links TRBV18 with TRBJ2-7; 8 bases agree with TRBD2. Germline lookup yields CDR1 KGHSH and CDR2 LQKENI. Unmatched junction bases numbered 10, after V lost 8 bases and J lost 4 bases. The CDR3 consists of 14 residues. The CDR3 DNA is TGTGCCAGCCACCGTGGTAGCGGGACTTACGAGCAGTACTTC. This gives the protein CASHRGSGTYEQYF.

This rearrangement joins TRBV4-1 to TRBJ1-2; 10 bases map to TRBD1. The CDR3 extends over 15 amino acids. The ends lost 2 bases at V and 7 bases at J; junction bases unmatched: 7. The germline V gene encodes CDR1 MGHRA and CDR2 YSYEKL. CDR3 nucleotide sequence: TGCGCCAGCAGCCAAATGACAGGGGGCTGGCGTGGCTACACCTTC. Translation gives CASSQMTGGWRGYTF.

The rearrangement links TRBV9 to TRBJ2-7; D possibly corresponds to TRBD2 (6 bases). Germline CDR1 reads SGDLS; CDR2 reads YYNGEE. Trimming cost V 5 bases and J 6 bases, with 21 bases left between them. CDR3 length: 15 amino acids. Here the CDR3 reads CASSAGAMNGGEQYF. In DNA form, the CDR3 reads TGTGCCAGCAGTGCTGGGGCGATGAACGGGGGCGAGCAGTACTTC.

The chain is built from TRBV9 and TRBJ2-7, with TRBD1 matching over 10 bases. Germline-derived CDR1 and CDR2 are SGDLS and YYNGEE. Trimming at V came to 4 bases and at J to 6 bases, leaving 7 bases not matched to a gene. The CDR3 length is 14 residues. CDR3 bases: TGTGCCAGCAGCTCGAGGGGACAGGGGAGCGAGCAGTACTTC. The encoded protein is CASSSRGQGSEQYF.

The chain recombines TRBV5-8 with TRBJ2-1; D is possibly TRBD1 (5 bases). The CDR3 is 13 residues long. From germline, CDR1 is SGHTS and CDR2 YDEGEE. The ends were cut back, 7 bases at V and 6 bases at J, with 14 bases in the middle. This CDR3 is CASEVWGGNEQFF. CDR3 DNA: TGTGCCAGCGAGGTCTGGGGCGGCAATGAGCAGTTCTTC.

The CDR3 loop reads CASSPRQGMNTEAFF. In DNA, the CDR3 is TGTGCCAGTAGTCCGCGACAGGGCATGAACACTGAAGCTTTCTTT. The chain links TRBV19 to TRBJ1-1; the match to TRBD1 covers 7 bases. Germline values: CDR1 LNHDA, CDR2 SQIVND (reference sequence). This CDR3 is 15 amino acids long. Trimming took 5 bases from V and 0 from J; bases not matched to a gene: 6.

The gene calls are TRBV14 and TRBJ2-3, with 13 bases matching TRBD2. This CDR3 spans 16 amino acids. The V gene end was trimmed by 3 bases and the J gene end by 8 bases; junction bases not matched to a gene: 8. CDR1 SGHDN and CDR2 FVKESK come from the germline V gene. The DNA of the CDR3 is TGTGCCAGCAGCCAGGCCGGGACTAGCGGGATCGGTACGCAGTATTTT. This encodes CASSQAGTSGIGTQYF.

The chain has TRBV18 and TRBJ2-7, with 9 bases lining up with TRBD1. The CDR3 extends over 14 amino acids. Trimming at V came to 0 bases and at J to 7 bases, leaving 4 bases not matched to a gene. In germline, CDR1 is KGHSH, CDR2 LQKENI. The CDR3 region is CASSPPGTGREQYF. The CDR3 nucleotides are TGTGCCAGCTCACCACCGGGGACAGGGAGAGAGCAGTACTTC.

The J gene is TRBJ2-1, the V gene TRBV25-1; 9 bases are shared with TRBD1. Germline V gene data show CDR1 as MGHDK and CDR2 as SYGVNS. With V trimmed by 6 bases and J by 2 bases, 8 bases remained unmatched. There are 16 residues in the CDR3. CDR3 sequence reads: CASRNSGTGPYNEQFF. As DNA, the CDR3 is TGTGCCAGCAGGAACTCCGGGACAGGGCCCTACAATGAGCAGTTCTTC.

The chain couples TRBV6-1 to TRBJ2-7; no firm D call. Trimming pared 2 bases from V and 0 bases from J, leaving 8 bases between. The CDR3 spans 14 residues. CDR1 MNHNS and CDR2 SASEGT come from the germline V gene. CDR3 sequence (DNA): TGTGCCAGCAGTGAAATTTCAGACTCCTACGAGCAGTACTTC. It yields the protein CASSEISDSYEQYF.

V gene TRBV5-5 combines with J gene TRBJ2-3; D unclear. This CDR3 contains 15 residues. V was clipped by 0 bases and J by 0 bases, with 8 bases between them. CDR1 is SGHKS and CDR2 is YYEKEE in the germline V gene (reference sequence). The CDR3 DNA is TGTGCCAGCAGCTTGGCCGGCGTTAGCACAGATACGCAGTATTTT. Residues: CASSLAGVSTDTQYF.

The chain joins TRBV4-1 to TRBJ2-7; TRBD1 might be the D (5 bases). Germline loops: CDR1 MGHRA, CDR2 YSYEKL. Deletions cut 1 base from V and 1 base from J, with 14 bases between. The CDR3 runs to 16 residues. CDR3 amino acids: CASSQGAGLLSYEQYF. The CDR3 nucleotides read TGCGCCAGCAGCCAAGGAGCAGGGCTTCTTTCCTACGAGCAGTACTTC.

The CDR3 coding sequence is TGTGCCATCAGTGAAATCGAGGGTGAGACCCAGTACTTC. As protein: CAISEIEGETQYF. The gene calls are TRBV10-3 and TRBJ2-5; D perhaps matches TRBD2 (5 bases). Trimming removed 3 bases from V and 5 bases from J, with 10 bases in between. This CDR3 comprises 13 residues. Germline CDR1 reads ENHRY; CDR2 reads SYGVKD.

A word on this clone: The sample holds other DNA sequences that translate to the same CDR3. This rearrangement joins TRBV4-1 to TRBJ2-7; possible D gene TRBD1, 6 bases. CDR1 is MGHRA and CDR2 is YSYEKL in the germline V gene. The CDR3 runs 16 residues. The V and J ends lost 0 bases and 0 bases respectively, with 12 bases between them. CDR3 in amino acids: CASSQEDGTYSYEQYF. Here the CDR3 DNA reads TGCGCCAGCAGCCAAGAAGATGGGACATACTCCTACGAGCAGTACTTC.

This chain uses TRBV18 with TRBJ2-3, with a possible D match to TRBD2 (5 bases). From germline, CDR1 is KGHSH and CDR2 LQKENI. V lost 8 bases, J lost 3 bases, and 21 bases lay in between. The CDR3 loop spans 16 amino acids. The CDR3 coding sequence is TGTGCCAGCGCAGCCTCCGGGAACAAACAAACAGATACGCAGTATTTT. It translates to CASAASGNKQTDTQYF.